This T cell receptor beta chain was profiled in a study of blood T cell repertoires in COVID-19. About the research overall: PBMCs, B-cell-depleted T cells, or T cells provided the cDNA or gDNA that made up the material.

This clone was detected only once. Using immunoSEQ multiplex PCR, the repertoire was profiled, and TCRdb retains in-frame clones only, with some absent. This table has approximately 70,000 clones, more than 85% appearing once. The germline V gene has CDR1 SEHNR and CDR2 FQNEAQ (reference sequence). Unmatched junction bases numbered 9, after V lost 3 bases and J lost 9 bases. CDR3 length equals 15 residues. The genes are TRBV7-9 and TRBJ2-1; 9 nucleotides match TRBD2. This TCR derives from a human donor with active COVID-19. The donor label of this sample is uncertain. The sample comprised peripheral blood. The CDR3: CASSLLAGEWVEQFF. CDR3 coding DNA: TGTGCCAGCAGCTTGTTAGCGGGAGAGTGGGTTGAGCAGTTCTTC.